The clone carrying this T cell receptor beta chain was observed at least ten times. The germline gives CDR1 LGHDT, CDR2 YNNKEL (reference sequence). There are 16 residues in the CDR3. The J segment lost 0 bases and the V segment lost 4 bases, leaving 6 bases of the junction unmatched. The data stem from a study of human T cells and chemical hapten exposure. The time point: patch test 1, 2 weeks after DPC sensitization. Treatment defined: therapeutic diphenylcyclopropenone sensitization with weekly scalp DPC. Per the authors' pipeline: Around 97,000 TCRs per sample was the median, with a range of about 23,224 to 750,000. In TCRdb, the RACE reads were re-called with MiXCR into one record per CDR3 protein. It is TCRdb's table, rather than the study itself, that gives the V and J calls and clone size. The table lists around 69,000 distinct CDR3 sequences, 9.8% of them singletons.

Sequencing used whole blood, obtained in connection with sensitization to the hapten diphenylcyclopropenone (DPC). This chain uses TRBV3-1 with TRBJ1-5, with TRBD1 matching over 7 bases. This TCR came from a woman aged 40 to 50 with alopecia areata. Some clones in this sample may be carry-over from other donors' samples. CDR3 loop: CASSPGTEYSNQPQHF. The CDR3 DNA reads as TGTGCCAGCAGCCCTGGGACAGAATATAGCAATCAGCCCCAGCATTTT.